The clone carrying this T cell receptor (beta chain) was seen just once. How the authors handled the data: It was from reference gene primer amplification that nucleated cell counts were estimated. Generated by immunoSEQ multiplex PCR, the TCRdb table keeps only in-frame clones and is missing some. The V and J calls and clone size are taken from that table; D and trimming were inferred from the DNA. This repertoire shows some 170,000 clones, about nine tenths found once; its top ten account for around 17%. This sample stems from a study of blood T cell repertoires in COVID-19. Study information: From T cells, B-cell-depleted T cells, or PBMCs came the material, which was cDNA or gDNA.

The CDR3 has 16 amino acids. The germline V and J ends were trimmed by 2 bases and 0 bases, with 11 bases remaining between them. CDR1 is PRHDT and CDR2 is FYEKMQ in the germline V gene (reference sequence). Sequencing was carried out using peripheral blood. This chain joins TRBV13 and TRBJ1-3; D call uncertain. The receptor was derived from a man aged 60 to 69 with active or convalescent COVID-19. CDR3 sequence: CASSLRDIISGNTIYF. For the CDR3, the DNA is TGTGCCAGCAGCTTAAGAGATATAATCTCTGGAAACACCATATATTTT.